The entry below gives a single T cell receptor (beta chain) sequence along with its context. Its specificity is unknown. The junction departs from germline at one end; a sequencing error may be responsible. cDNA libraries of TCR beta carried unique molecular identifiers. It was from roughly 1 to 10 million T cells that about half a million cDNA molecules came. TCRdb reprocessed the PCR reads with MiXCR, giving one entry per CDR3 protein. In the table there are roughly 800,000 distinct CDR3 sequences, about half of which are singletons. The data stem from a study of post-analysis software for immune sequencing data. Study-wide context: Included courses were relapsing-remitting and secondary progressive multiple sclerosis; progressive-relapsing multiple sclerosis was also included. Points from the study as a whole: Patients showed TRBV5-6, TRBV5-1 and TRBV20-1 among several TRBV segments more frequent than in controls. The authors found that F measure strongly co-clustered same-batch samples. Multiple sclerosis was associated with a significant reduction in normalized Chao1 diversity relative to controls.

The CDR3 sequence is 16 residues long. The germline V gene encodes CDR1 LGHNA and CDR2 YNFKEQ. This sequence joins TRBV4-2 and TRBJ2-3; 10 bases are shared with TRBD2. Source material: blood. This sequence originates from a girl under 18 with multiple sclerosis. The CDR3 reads CASSPLKLAGTDTQYF. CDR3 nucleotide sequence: TGTGCCAGTAGCCCTCTGAAACTAGCGGGGACAGATACGCAGTATTTT.